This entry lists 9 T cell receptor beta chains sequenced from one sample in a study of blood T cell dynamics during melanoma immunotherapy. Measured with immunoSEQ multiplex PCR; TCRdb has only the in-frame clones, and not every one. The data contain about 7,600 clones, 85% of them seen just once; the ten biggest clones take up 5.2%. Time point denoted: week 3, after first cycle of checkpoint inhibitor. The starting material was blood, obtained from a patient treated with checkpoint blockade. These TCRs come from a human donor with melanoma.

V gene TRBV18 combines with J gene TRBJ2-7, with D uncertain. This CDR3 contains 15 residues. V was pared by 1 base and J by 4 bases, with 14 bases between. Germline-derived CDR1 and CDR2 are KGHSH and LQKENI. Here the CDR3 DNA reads TGTGCCAGCTCACCACGGTTGGATAGGGCGTACGAGCAGTACTTC. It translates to CASSPRLDRAYEQYF.

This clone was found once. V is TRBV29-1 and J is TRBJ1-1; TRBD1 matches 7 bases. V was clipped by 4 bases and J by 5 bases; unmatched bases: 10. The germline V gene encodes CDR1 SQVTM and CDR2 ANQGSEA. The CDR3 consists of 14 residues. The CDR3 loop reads CSVARQGSRTEAFF. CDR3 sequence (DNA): TGCAGCGTTGCCCGACAGGGATCGCGGACTGAAGCTTTCTTT.

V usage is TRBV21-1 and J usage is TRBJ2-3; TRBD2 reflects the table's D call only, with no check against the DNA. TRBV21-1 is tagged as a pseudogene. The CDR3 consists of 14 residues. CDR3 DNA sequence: TGTGCCAGCCGGATAGTCGGGAGGTATGATACGCAGTATTTT. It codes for CASRIVGRYDTQYF.

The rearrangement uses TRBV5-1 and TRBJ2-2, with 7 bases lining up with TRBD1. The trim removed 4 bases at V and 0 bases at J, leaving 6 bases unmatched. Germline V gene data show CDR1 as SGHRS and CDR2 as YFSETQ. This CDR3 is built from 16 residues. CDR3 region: CASSQTGTANTGELFF. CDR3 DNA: TGCGCCAGCAGCCAAACCGGGACAGCGAACACCGGGGAGCTGTTTTTT.

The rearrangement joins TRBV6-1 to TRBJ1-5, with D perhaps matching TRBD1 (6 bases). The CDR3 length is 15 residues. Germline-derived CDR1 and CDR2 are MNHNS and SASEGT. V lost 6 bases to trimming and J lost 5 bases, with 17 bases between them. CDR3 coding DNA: TGTGCCAGCAGGGGGGACAAGGGATTTTATCAGCCCCAGCATTTT. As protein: CASRGDKGFYQPQHF.

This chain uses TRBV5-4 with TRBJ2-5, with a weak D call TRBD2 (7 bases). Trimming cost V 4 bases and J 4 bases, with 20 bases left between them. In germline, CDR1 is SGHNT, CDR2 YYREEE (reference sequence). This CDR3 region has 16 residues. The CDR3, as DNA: TGTGCCAGCAGCCTAAGTGGGGGGGCGGGCGCAGAGACCCAGTACTTC. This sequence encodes CASSLSGGAGAETQYF.

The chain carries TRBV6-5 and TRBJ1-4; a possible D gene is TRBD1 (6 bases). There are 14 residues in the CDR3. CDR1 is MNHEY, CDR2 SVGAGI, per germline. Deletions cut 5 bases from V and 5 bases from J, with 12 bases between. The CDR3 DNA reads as TGTGCCAGCAGTGCCAGGCAGGGGAATGAAAAACTGTTTTTT. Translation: CASSARQGNEKLFF.

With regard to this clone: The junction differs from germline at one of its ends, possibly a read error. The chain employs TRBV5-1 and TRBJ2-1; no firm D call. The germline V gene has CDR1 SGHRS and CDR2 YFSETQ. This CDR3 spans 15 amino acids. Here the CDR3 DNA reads TGCGCCAGCCGCTTGAGCCCTGACGGTTACAATGAGCAGTTCTTC. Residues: CASRLSPDGYNEQFF.

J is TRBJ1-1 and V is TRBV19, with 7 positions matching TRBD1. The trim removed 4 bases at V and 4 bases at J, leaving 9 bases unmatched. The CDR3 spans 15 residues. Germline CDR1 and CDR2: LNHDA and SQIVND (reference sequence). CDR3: CASSKQGNWGTEAFF. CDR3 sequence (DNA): TGTGCCAGTAGTAAACAGGGGAACTGGGGCACTGAAGCTTTCTTT.